This T cell receptor (beta chain) was profiled in a study of beta chain features in type 1 diabetes. The study's findings and limits: Shorter TCRB CDR3s, moderately but significantly so, were found in Type 1 diabetes patients in all four CD4+ subsets. The naive, central memory and Treg TCRB repertoires looked more alike in patients than they did in healthy donors. Shorter templates may be favored by PCR, equally so in patients and controls.

About this clone: What it binds is not known.

The sequenced template was cDNA made from the entire isolated RNA. Reads from naive, central memory and regulatory T cell samples averaged around 3.5 million. Method: immunoSEQ multiplex PCR; TCRdb's copy keeps in-frame clones and lacks some. The sample has tens of thousands of clones, roughly 60% seen once. CDR3 length: 14 residues. CDR1 and CDR2 from the germline V gene are MGHRA and YSYEKL. V dropped 4 bases and J dropped 4; count of bases not matched to a gene: 6. This TCR was sampled from a woman under 30 in good health. Input material: Tregs from blood. The genes are TRBV4-1 and TRBJ2-5; 7 bases agree with TRBD1. CDR3 protein: CASSRDSRPETQYF. The CDR3 DNA reads TGCGCCAGCAGCCGGGACAGCCGTCCAGAGACCCAGTACTTC.